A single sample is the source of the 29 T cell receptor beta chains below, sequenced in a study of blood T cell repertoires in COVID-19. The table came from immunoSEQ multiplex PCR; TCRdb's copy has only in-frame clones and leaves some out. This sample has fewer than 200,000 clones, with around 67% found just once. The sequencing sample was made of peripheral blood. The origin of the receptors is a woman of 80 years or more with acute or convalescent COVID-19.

This CDR3 is CASGTGTGNTIYF. The CDR3 DNA reads TGTGCCAGCGGGACAGGGACAGGAAACACCATATATTTT. The chain recombines TRBV27 with TRBJ1-3; 9 bases are a match to TRBD1. The CDR3 length is 13 residues. With 8 bases clipped from V and 4 bases from J, the junction kept 3 bases outside the gene matches. Germline V gives CDR1 MNHEY, CDR2 SMNVEV (reference sequence).

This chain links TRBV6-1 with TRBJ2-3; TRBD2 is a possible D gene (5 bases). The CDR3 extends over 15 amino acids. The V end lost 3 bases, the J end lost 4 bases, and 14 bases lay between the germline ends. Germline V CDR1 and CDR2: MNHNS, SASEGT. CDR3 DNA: TGTGCCAGCAGTGATTTAGCGAGAGCGGCAGATACGCAGTATTTT. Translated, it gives CASSDLARAADTQYF.

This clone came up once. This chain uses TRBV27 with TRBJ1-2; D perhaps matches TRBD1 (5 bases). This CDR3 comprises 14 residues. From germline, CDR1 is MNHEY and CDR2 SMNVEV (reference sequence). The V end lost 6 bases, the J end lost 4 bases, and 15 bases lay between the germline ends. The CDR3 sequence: CASSTGQGRYGYTF. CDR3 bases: TGTGCCAGCAGCACCGGCCAGGGTCGCTATGGCTACACCTTC.

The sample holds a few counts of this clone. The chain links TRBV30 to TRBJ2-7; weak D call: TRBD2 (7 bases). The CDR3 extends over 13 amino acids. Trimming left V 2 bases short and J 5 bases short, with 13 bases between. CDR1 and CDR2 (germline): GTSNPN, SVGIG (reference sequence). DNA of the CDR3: TGTGCCTGGAGTTCGGGGGGCTGGAACGAGCAGTACTTC. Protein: CAWSSGGWNEQYF.

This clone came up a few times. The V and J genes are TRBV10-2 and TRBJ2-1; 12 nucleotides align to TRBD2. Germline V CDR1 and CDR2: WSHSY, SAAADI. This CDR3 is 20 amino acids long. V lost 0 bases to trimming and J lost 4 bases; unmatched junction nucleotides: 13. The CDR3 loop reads CASSESLRLAGETSYNEQFF. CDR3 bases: TGCGCCAGCAGTGAGTCGTTGAGACTAGCGGGAGAAACGTCTTACAATGAGCAGTTCTTC.

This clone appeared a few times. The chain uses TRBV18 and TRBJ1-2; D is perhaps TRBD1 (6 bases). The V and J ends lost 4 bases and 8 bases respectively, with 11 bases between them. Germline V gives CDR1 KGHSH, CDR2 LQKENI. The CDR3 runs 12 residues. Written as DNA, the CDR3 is TGTGCCAGCTCACTCACAGGGAAGGGCTACACCTTC. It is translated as CASSLTGKGYTF.

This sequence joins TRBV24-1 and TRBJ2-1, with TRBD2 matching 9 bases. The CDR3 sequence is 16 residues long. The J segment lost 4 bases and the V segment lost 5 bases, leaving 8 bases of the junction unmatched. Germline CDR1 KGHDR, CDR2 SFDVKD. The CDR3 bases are TGTGCCACCAGTGGCTCTAGCGGGGCTTATTACAATGAGCAGTTCTTC. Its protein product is CATSGSSGAYYNEQFF.

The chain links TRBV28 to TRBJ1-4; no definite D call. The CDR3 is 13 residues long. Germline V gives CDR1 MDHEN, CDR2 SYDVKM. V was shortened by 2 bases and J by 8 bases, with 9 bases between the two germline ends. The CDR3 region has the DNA TGTGCCAGCAGTTTAGGCATTTACGAAAAACTGTTTTTT. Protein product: CASSLGIYEKLFF.

The CDR3 sequence is CAIRADSADTQYF. In DNA, the CDR3 is TGTGCCATCAGGGCTGACAGCGCAGATACGCAGTATTTT. V usage is TRBV10-3 and J usage is TRBJ2-3; D is perhaps TRBD1 (5 bases). This CDR3 is built from 13 residues. Germline loops: CDR1 ENHRY, CDR2 SYGVKD. Trimming removed 6 bases from V and 4 bases from J, with 11 bases in between.

The CDR3 is CARSGLANHEQYF. The CDR3, as DNA: TGTGCCAGATCGGGACTAGCTAACCACGAGCAGTACTTC. J is TRBJ2-7 and V is TRBV2; 9 bases agree with TRBD2. V lost 9 bases, J lost 5 bases, and 8 bases stayed unmatched. Germline CDR1 and CDR2: SNHLY and FYNNEI. The CDR3 consists of 13 residues. The entire variable domain, with the rest obtained from reference TRBV2 and TRBJ2-7, is as follows: EPEVTQTPSHQVTQMGQEVILRCVPISNHLYFYWYRQILGQKVEFLVSFYNNEISEKSEIFDDQFSVERPDGSNFTLKIRSTKLEDSAMYFCARSGLANHEQYFGPGTRLTVT.

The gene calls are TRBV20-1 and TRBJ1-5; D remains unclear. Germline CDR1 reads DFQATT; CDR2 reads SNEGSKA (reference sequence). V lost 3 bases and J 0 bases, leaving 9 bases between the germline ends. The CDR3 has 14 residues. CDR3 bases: TGCAGTGCTAGTCGTTCAGGTAGCAATCAGCCCCAGCATTTT. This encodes CSASRSGSNQPQHF.

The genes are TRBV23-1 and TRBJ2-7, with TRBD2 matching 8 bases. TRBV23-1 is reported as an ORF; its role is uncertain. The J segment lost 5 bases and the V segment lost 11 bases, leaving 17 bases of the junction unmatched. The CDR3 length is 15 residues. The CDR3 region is CALRGGTGAINEQYF. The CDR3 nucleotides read TGCGCCTTACGCGGGGGGACGGGAGCGATAAACGAGCAGTACTTC.

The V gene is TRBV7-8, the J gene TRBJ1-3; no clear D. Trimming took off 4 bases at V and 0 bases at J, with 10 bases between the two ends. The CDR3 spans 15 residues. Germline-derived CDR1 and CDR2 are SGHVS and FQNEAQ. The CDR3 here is CASSSRVVSGNTIYF. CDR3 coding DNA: TGTGCCAGCAGCTCCCGGGTCGTCTCTGGAAACACCATATATTTT.

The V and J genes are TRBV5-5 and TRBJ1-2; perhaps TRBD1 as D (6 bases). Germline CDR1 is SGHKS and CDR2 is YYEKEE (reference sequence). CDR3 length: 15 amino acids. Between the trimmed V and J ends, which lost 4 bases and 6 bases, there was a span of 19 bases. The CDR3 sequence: CASSGDVNGQHGYTF. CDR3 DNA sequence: TGTGCCAGCAGCGGGGATGTAAACGGACAGCATGGCTACACCTTC.

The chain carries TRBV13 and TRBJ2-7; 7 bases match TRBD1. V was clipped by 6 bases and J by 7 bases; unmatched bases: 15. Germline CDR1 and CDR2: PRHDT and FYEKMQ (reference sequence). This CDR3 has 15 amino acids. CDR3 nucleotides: TGTGCCAGCAGTATGTCCGGGACAGCCGATTATGAGCAGTACTTC. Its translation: CASSMSGTADYEQYF.

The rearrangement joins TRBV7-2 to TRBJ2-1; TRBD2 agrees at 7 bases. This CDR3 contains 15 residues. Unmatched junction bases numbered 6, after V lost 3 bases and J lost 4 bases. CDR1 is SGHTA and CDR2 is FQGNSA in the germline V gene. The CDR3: CASSFSSGDYNEQFF. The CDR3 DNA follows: TGTGCCAGCAGCTTTTCTAGCGGCGATTACAATGAGCAGTTCTTC.

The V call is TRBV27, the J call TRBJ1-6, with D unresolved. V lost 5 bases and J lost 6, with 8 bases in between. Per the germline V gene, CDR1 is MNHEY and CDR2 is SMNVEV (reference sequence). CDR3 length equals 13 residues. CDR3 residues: CASSVQRNSPLHF. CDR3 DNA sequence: TGTGCCAGCAGTGTCCAGCGTAATTCACCCCTCCACTTT.

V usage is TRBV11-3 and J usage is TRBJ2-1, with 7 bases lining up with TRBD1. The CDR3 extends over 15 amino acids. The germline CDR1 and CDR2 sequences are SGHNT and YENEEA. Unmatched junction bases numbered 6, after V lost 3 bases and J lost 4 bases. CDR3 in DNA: TGTGCCAGCAGCTTCGGCAGGGGGTCTTACAATGAGCAGTTCTTC. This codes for CASSFGRGSYNEQFF. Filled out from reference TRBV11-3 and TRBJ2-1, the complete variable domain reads EAGVVQSPRYKIIEKKQPVAFWCNPISGHNTLYWYLQNLGQGPELLIRYENEEAVDDSQLPKDRFSAERLKGVDSTLKIQPAELGDSAVYLCASSFGRGSYNEQFFGPGTRLTVL.

The CDR3 DNA is TGTGCCAGCAGCAAATGGGGCACGAACACCGGGGAGCTGTTTTTT. Its protein product is CASSKWGTNTGELFF. The rearrangement links TRBV21-1 to TRBJ2-2; the table's D call of TRBD1 was not tested on the DNA. TRBV21-1 is a known pseudogene. CDR3 length: 15 amino acids.

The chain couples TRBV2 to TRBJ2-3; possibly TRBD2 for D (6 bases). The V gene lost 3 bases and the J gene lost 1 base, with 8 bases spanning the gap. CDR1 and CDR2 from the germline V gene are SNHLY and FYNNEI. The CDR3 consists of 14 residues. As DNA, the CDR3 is TGTGCCAGCAGTGACGCTAGCGGCACAGATACGCAGTATTTT. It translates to CASSDASGTDTQYF.

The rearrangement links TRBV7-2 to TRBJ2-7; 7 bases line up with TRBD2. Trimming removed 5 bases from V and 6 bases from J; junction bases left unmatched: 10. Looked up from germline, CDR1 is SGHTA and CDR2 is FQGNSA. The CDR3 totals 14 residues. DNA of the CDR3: TGTGCCAGCAGCCTTGGGACTATTTCGCTCGAGCAGTACTTC. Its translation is CASSLGTISLEQYF.

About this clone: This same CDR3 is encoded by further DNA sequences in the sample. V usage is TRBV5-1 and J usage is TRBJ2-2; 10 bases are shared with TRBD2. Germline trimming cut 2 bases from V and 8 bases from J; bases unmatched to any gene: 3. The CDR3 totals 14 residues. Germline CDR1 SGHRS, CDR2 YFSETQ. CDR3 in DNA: TGCGCCAGCAGCTTAGCGGGAGGGACAGGGGAGCTGTTTTTT. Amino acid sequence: CASSLAGGTGELFF.

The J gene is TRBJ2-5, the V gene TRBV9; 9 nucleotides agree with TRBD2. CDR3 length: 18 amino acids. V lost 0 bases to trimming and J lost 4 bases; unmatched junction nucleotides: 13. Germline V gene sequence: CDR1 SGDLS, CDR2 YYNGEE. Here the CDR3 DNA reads TGTGCCAGCAGCGTAGGGCGAAGGGTAGCGGGAGACACAGAGACCCAGTACTTC. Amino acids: CASSVGRRVAGDTETQYF.

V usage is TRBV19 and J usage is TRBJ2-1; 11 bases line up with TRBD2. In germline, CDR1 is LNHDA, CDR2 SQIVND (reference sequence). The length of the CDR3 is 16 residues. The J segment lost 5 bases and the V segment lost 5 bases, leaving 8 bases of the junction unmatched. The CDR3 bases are TGTGCCAGTAGTCCCAGCCGACTAGCGGGACACAATGAGCAGTTCTTC. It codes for CASSPSRLAGHNEQFF.

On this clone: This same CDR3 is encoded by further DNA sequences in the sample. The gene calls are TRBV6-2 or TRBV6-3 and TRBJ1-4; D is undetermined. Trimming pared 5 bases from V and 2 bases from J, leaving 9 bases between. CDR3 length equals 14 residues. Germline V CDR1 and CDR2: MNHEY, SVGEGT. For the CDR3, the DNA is TGTGCCAGCAGTGGGCAGCCGACTAATGAAAAACTGTTTTTT. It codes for CASSGQPTNEKLFF.

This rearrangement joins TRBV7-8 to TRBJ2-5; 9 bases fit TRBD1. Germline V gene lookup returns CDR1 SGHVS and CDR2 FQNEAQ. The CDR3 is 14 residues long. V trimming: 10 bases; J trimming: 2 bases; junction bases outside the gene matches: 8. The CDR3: CATSDRGRQETQYF. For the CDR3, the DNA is TGTGCCACTTCGGACAGGGGACGACAAGAGACCCAGTACTTC.

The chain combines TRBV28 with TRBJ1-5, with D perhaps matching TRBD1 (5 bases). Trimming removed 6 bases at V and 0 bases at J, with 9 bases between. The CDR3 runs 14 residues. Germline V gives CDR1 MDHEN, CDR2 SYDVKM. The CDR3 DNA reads TGTGCCAGCAGACAGGAGTATAGCAATCAGCCCCAGCATTTT. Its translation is CASRQEYSNQPQHF.

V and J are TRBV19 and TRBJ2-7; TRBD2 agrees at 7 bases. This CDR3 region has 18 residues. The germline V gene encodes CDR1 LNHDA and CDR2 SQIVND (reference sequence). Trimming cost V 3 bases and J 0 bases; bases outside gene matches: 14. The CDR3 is CASSISASGASSSYEQYF. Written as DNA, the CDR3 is TGTGCCAGTAGTATTTCGGCTAGCGGAGCCTCGAGCTCCTACGAGCAGTACTTC.

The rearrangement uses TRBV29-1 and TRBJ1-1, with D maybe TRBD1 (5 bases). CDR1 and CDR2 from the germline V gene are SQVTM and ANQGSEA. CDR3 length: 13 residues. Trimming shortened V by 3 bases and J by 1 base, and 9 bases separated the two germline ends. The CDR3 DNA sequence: TGCAGCGTTGAGGCGCAGGGGAACACTGAAGCTTTCTTT. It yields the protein CSVEAQGNTEAFF.